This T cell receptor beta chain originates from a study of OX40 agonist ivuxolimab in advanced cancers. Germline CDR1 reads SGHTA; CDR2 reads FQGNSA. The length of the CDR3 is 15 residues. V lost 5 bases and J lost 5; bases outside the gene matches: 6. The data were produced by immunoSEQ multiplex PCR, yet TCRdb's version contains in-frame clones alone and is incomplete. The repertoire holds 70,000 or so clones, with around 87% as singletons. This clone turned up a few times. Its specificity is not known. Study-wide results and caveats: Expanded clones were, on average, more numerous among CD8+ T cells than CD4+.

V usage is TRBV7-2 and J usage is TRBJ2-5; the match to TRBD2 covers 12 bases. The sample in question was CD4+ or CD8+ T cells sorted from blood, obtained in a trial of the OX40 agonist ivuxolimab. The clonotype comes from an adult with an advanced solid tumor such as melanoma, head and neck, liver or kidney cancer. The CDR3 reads CASSPTSGRAETQYF. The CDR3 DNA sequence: TGTGCCAGCAGCCCGACTAGCGGGAGAGCGGAGACCCAGTACTTC.